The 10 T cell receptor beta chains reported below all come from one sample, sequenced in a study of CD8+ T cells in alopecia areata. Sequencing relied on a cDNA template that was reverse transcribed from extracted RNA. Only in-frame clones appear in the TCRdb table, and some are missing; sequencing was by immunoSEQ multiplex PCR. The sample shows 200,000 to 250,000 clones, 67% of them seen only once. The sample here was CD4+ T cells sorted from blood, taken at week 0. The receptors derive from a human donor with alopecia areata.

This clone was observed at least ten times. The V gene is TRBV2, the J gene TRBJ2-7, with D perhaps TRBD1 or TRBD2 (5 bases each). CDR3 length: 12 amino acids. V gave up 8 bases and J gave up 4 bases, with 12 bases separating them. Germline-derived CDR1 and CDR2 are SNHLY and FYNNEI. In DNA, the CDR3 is TGTGCCAGCGAGGGGCAGGGTTACGAGCAGTACTTC. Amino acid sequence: CASEGQGYEQYF. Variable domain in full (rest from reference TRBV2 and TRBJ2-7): EPEVTQTPSHQVTQMGQEVILRCVPISNHLYFYWYRQILGQKVEFLVSFYNNEISEKSEIFDDQFSVERPDGSNFTLKIRSTKLEDSAMYFCASEGQGYEQYFGPGTRLTVT.

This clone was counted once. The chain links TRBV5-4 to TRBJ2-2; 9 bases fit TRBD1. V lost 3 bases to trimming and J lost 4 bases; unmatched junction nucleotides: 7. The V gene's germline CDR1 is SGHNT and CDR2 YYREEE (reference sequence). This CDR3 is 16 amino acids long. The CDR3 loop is CASSSGQGRSTGELFF. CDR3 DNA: TGTGCCAGCAGCTCTGGACAGGGGCGATCCACCGGGGAGCTGTTTTTT.

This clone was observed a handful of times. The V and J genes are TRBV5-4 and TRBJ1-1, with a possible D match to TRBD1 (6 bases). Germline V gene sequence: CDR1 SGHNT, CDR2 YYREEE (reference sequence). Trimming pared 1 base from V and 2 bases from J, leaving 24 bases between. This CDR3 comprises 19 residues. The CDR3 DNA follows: TGTGCCAGCAGCTTGAGGACAGCCCACTTCCTTCGGGCAAACACTGAAGCTTTCTTT. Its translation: CASSLRTAHFLRANTEAFF.

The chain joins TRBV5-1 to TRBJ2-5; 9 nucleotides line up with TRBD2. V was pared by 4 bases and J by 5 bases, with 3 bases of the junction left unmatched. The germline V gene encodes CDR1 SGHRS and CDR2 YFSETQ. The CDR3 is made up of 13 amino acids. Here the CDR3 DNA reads TGCGCCAGCAGCAGGACTAGCGTGGAGACCCAGTACTTC. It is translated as CASSRTSVETQYF.

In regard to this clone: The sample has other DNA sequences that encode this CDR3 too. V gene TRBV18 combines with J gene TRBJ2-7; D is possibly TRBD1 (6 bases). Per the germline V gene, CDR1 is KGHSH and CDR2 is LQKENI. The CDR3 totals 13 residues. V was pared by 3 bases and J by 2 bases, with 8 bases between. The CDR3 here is CASSPPGAYEQYF. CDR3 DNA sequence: TGTGCCAGCTCACCCCCAGGGGCCTACGAGCAGTACTTC.

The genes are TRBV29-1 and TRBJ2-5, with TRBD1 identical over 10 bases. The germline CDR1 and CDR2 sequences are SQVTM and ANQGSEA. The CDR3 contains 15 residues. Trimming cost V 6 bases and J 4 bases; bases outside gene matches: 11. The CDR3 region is CSVEKADRGTETQYF. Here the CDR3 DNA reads TGCAGCGTCGAAAAGGCGGACAGGGGGACAGAGACCCAGTACTTC. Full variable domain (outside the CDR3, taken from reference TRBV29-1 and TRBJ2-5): SAVISQKPSRDICQRGTSLTIQCQVDSQVTMMFWYRQQPGQSLTLIATANQGSEATYESGFVIDKFPISRPNLTFSTLTVSNMSPEDSSIYLCSVEKADRGTETQYFGPGTRLLVL.

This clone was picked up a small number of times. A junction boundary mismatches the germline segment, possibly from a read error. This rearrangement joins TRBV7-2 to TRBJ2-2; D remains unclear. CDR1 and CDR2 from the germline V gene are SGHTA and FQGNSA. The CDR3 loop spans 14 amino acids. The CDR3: CASSLNRNTGELFF. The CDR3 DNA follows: TGTGCCAGCAGCTTAAACAGAAACACCGGAGAGCTGTTTTTT.

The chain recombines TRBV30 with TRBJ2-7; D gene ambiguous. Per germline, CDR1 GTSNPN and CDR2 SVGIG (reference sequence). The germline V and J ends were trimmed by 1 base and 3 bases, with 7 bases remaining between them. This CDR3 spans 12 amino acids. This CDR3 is CAWSAQDYEQYF. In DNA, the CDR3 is TGTGCCTGGAGTGCCCAGGACTACGAGCAGTACTTC.

The CDR3 sequence is CASRATGGSTDTQYF. The CDR3 DNA reads TGTGCCAGCAGGGCGACCGGGGGTAGCACAGATACGCAGTATTTT. The genes are TRBV7-9 and TRBJ2-3, with D possibly matching TRBD2 (6 bases). The CDR3 totals 15 residues. The germline CDR1 and CDR2 sequences are SEHNR and FQNEAQ (reference sequence). Trimming cost V 6 bases and J 0 bases, with 13 bases left between them.

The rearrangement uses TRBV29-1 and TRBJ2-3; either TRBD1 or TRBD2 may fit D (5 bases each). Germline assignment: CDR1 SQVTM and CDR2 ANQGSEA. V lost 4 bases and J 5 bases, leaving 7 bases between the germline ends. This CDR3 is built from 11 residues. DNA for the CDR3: TGCAGCGTTGGGGGGAAAGATACGCAGTATTTT. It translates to CSVGGKDTQYF.